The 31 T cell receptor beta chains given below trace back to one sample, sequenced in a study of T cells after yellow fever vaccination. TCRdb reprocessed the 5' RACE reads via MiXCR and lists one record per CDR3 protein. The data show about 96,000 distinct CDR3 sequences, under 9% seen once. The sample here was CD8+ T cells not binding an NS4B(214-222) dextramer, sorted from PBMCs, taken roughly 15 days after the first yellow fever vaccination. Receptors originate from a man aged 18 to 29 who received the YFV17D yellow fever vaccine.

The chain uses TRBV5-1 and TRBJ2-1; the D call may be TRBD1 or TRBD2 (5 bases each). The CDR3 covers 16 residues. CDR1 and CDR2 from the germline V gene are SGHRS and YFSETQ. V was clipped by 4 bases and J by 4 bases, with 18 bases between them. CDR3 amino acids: CASSGRTRDGYNEQFF. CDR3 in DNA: TGCGCCAGCAGCGGGCGGACGAGGGACGGTTACAATGAGCAGTTCTTC.

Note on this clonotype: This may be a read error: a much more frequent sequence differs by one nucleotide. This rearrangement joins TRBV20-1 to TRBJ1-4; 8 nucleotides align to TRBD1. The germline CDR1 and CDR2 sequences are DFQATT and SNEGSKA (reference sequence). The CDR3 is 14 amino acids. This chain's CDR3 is CGARPRQGNEKLFF. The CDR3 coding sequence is TGCGGTGCCCGCCCCCGACAGGGGAATGAAAAACTGTTTTTT.

CDR3: CSSREENIQYF. The CDR3 DNA is TGCAGCTCTCGGGAGGAAAACATTCAGTACTTC. The V call is TRBV29-1, the J call TRBJ2-4; 7 bases map to TRBD2. Unmatched junction bases numbered 3, after V lost 8 bases and J lost 5 bases. The CDR3 is 11 amino acids. In germline, CDR1 is SQVTM, CDR2 ANQGSEA.

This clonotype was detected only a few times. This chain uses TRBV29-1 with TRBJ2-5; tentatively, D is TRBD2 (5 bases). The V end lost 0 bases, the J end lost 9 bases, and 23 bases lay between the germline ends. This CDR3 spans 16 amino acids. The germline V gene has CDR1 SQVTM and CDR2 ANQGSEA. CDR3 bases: TGCAGCGTTGAAGATGGGGTGGCTCTCCTCTCCGGGGCCCAGTACTTC. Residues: CSVEDGVALLSGAQYF. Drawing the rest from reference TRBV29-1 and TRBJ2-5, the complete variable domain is SAVISQKPSRDICQRGTSLTIQCQVDSQVTMMFWYRQQPGQSLTLIATANQGSEATYESGFVIDKFPISRPNLTFSTLTVSNMSPEDSSIYLCSVEDGVALLSGAQYFGPGTRLLVL.

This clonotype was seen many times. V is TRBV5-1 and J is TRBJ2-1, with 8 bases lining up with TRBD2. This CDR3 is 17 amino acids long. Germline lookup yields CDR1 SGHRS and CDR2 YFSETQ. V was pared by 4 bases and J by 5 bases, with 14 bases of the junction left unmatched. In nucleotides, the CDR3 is TGCGCCAGCAGCCTCAGAGGTAGCGGGGCTTTTAACAATGAGCAGTTCTTC. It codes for CASSLRGSGAFNNEQFF.

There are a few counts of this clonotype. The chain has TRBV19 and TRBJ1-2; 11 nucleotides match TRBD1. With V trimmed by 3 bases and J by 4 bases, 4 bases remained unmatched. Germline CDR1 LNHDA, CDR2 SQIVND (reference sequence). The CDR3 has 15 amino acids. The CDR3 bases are TGTGCCAGTAGTATGGGACAGGGGGACCTCTATGGCTACACCTTC. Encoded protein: CASSMGQGDLYGYTF.

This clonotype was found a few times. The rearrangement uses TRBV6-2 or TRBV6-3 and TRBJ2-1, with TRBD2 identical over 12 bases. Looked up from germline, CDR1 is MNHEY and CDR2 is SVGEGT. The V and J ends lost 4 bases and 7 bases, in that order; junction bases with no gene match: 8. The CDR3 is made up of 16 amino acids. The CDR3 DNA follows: TGTGCCAGCAGTTCCCCTAGCGGGGGGGAAGGAAATGAGCAGTTCTTC. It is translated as CASSSPSGGEGNEQFF.

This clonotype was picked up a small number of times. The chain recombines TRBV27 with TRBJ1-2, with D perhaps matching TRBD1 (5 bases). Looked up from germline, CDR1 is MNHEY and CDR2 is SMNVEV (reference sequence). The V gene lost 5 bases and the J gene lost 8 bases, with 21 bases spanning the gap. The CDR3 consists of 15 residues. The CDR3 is CASSPSGRASGGYTF. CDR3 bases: TGTGCCAGCAGTCCCTCCGGGAGAGCCTCAGGGGGCTACACCTTC.

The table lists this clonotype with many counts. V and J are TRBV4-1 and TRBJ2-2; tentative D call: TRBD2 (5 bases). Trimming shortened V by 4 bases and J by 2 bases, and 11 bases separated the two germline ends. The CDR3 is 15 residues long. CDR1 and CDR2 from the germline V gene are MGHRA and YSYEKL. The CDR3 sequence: CASSLSSGNTGELFF. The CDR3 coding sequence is TGCGCCAGCAGCCTGAGCAGCGGCAACACCGGGGAGCTGTTTTTT.

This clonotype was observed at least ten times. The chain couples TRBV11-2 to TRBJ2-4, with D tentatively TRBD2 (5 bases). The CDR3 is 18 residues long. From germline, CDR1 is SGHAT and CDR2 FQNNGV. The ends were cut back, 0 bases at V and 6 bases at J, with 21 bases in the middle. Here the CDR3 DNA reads TGTGCCAGCAGCTTAGAATCTATTGTGGGCCGGGAACCAAACATTCAGTACTTC. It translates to CASSLESIVGREPNIQYF.

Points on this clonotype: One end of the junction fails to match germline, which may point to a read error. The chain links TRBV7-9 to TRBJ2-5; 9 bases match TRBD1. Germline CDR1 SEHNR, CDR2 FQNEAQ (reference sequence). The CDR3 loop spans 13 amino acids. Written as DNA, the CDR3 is TGTGACAGCAGCCTAGGACAGGGGGAGACCCAGTACTTC. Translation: CDSSLGQGETQYF.

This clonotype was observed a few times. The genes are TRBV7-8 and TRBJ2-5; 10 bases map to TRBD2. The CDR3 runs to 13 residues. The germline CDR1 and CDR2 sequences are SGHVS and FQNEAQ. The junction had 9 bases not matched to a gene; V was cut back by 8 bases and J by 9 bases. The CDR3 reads CASFASGGEAQYF. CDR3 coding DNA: TGTGCCAGCTTCGCTAGCGGGGGTGAGGCCCAGTACTTC.

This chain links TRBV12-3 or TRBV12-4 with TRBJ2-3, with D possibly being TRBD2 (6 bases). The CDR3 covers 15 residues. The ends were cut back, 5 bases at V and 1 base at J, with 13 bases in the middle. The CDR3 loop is CASSPGGFGTDTQYF. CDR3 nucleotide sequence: TGTGCCAGCAGTCCTGGAGGGTTCGGCACAGATACGCAGTATTTT.

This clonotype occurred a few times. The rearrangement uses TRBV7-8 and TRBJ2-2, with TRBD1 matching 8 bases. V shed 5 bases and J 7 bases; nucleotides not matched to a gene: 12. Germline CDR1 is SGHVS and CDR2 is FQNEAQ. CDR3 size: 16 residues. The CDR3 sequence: CASSPDRVFSGGELFF. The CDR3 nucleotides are TGTGCCAGCAGCCCGGACAGGGTTTTTTCGGGCGGGGAGCTGTTTTTT.

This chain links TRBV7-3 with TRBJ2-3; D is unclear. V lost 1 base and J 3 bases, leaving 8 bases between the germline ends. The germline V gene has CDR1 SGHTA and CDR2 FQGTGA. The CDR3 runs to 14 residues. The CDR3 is CASSLKSGTDTQYF. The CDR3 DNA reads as TGTGCCAGCAGCTTAAAAAGTGGAACAGATACGCAGTATTTT. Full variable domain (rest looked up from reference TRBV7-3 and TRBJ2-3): GAGVSQTPSNKVTEKGKYVELRCDPISGHTALYWYRQSLGQGPEFLIYFQGTGAADDSGLPNDRFFAVRPEGSVSTLKIQRTERGDSAVYLCASSLKSGTDTQYFGPGTRLTVL.

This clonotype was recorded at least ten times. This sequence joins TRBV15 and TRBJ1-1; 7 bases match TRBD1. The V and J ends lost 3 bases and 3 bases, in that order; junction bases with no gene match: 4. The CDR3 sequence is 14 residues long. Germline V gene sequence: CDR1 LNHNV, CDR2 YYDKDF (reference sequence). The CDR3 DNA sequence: TGTGCCACCAGCAGGCCGGGACAGCACACTGAAGCTTTCTTT. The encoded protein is CATSRPGQHTEAFF.

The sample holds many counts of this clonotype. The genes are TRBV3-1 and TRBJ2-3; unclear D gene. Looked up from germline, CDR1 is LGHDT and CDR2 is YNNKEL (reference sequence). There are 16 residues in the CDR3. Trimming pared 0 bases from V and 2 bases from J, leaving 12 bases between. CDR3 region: CASSQDMAETTDTQYF. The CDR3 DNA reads TGTGCCAGCAGCCAAGATATGGCGGAAACCACAGATACGCAGTATTTT.

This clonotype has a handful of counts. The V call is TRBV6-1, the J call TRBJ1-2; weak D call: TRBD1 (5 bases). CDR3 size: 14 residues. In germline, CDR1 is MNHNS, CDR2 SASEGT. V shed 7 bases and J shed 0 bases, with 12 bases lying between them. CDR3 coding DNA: TGTGCCAGCATACGGGACGGTTCTAACTATGGCTACACCTTC. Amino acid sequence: CASIRDGSNYGYTF.

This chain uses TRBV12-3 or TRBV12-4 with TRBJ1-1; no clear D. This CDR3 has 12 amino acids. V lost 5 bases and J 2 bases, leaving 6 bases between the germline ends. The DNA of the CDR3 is TGTGCCAGCAGTCCCGTTAACACTGAAGCTTTCTTT. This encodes CASSPVNTEAFF.

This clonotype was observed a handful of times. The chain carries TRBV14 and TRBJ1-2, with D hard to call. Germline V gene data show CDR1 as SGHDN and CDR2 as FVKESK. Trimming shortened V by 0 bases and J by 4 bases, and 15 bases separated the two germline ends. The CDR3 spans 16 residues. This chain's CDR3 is CASSQDSLGLIYGYTF. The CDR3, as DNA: TGTGCCAGCAGCCAAGATTCTTTAGGGCTGATCTATGGCTACACCTTC.

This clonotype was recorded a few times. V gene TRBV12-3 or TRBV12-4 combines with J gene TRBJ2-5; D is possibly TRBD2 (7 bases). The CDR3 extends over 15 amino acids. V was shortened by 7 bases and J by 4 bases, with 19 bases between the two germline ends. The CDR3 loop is CASIKGGGAGETQYF. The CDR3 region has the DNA TGTGCCAGCATAAAGGGAGGGGGGGCCGGAGAGACCCAGTACTTC.

In DNA, the CDR3 is TGCGCCAGCAGCCAAGGGGGACTTGCGGGTCCTGACACTGAAGCTTTCTTT. Translation: CASSQGGLAGPDTEAFF. The chain has TRBV4-1 and TRBJ1-1; a possible D gene is TRBD1 (5 bases). This CDR3 comprises 17 residues. In germline, CDR1 is MGHRA, CDR2 YSYEKL. V was clipped by 1 base and J by 3 bases, with 18 bases between them.

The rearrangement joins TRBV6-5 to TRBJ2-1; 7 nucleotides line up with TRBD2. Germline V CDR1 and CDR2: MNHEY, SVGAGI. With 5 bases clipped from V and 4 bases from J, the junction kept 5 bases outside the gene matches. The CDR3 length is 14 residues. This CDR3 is CASSTSSGYNEQFF. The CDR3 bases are TGTGCCAGCAGTACATCTAGCGGTTACAATGAGCAGTTCTTC.

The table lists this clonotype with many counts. The CDR3 protein is CASSLVGELFF. The CDR3, as DNA: TGTGCCAGCAGCTTAGTTGGGGAGCTGTTTTTT. The chain links TRBV7-2 to TRBJ2-2; D remains ambiguous. CDR1 and CDR2 (germline): SGHTA, FQGNSA. The V end lost 1 base, the J end lost 8 bases, and 2 bases lay between the germline ends. This CDR3 region has 11 residues.

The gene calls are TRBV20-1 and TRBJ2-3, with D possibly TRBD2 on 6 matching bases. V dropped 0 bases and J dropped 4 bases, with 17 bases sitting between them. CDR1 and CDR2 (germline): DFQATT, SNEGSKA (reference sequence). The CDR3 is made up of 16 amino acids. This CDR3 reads CSARDFERDSADTQYF. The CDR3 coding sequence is TGCAGTGCTAGAGATTTCGAACGGGACTCCGCAGATACGCAGTATTTT.

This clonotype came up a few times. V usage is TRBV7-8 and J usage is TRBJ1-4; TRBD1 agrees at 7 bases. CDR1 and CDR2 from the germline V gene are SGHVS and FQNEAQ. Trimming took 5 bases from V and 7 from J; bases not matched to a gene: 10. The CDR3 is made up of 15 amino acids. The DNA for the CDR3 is TGTGCCAGCAGCCTGGGTGCCAGGGGGGCTGAAAAACTGTTTTTT. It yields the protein CASSLGARGAEKLFF.

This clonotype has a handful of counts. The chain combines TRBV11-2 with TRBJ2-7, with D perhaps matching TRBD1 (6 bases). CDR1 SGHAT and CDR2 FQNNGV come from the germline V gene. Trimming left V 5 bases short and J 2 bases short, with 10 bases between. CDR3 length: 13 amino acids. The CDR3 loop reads CASSVGTTYEQYF. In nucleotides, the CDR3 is TGTGCCAGCAGCGTCGGGACAACCTACGAGCAGTACTTC.

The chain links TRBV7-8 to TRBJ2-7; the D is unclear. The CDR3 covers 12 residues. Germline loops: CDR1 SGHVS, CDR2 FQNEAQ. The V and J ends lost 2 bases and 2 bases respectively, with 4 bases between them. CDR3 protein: CASSLRAYEQYV. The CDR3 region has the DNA TGTGCCAGCAGCTTACGGGCCTACGAGCAGTACGTC.

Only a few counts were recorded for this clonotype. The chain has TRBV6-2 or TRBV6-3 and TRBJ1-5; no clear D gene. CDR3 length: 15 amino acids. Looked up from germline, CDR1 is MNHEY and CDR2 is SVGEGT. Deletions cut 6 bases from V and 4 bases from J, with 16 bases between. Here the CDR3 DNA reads TGTGCCAGCAGATCTCCTTCGGACTTTAATCAGCCCCAGCATTTT. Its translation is CASRSPSDFNQPQHF.

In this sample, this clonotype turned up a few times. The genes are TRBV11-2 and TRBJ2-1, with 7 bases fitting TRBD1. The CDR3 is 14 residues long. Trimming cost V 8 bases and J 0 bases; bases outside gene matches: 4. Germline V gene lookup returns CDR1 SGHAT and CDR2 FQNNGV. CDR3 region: CASAQGISYNEQFF. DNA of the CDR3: TGTGCCAGCGCACAGGGGATCTCCTACAATGAGCAGTTCTTC.

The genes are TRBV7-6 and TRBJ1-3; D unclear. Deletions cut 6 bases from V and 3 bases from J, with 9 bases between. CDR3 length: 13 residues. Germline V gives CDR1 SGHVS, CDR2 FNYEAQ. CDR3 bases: TGTGCCAGCAGGGAGATAAGTGGAAACACCATATATTTT. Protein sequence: CASREISGNTIYF.